A selection of T cell receptor beta chains follows, all from one sample in a study of blood T cell repertoires in COVID-19. Measured with immunoSEQ multiplex PCR; TCRdb has only the in-frame clones, and not every one. The data show 200,000 to 250,000 clones, with 88% seen just once and under 4.5% held by the top ten. Sequencing input: PBMCs or T cells enriched from blood (not recorded which). The receptor source for this set is a woman aged 25-40 years who had been exposed to COVID-19. The CDR3 runs from the conserved cysteine through the conserved F or W. A D gene is named only where the DNA matches it firmly. Clone size is stated in some rows and not others, as once, few, many or a class when expanded.

cdr3_aa cdr3_nt j_call v_call d_call clone_size
CASSFGHYEQYF TGTGCCAGCAGCTTTGGGCACTACGAGCAGTACTTC TRBJ2-7 TRBV5-4 . .
CATSDYLAGAGELFF TGTGCCACCAGTGATTACCTAGCGGGAGCGGGGGAGCTGTTTTTT TRBJ2-2 TRBV24-1 TRBD2 .
CASSILSGTVVEKLFF TGTGCCAGTAGTATATTATCCGGGACAGTCGTCGAAAAACTGTTTTTT TRBJ1-4 TRBV19 TRBD1 .
CASSGQGDQPQHF TGTGCCAGCAGTGGACAGGGGGATCAGCCCCAGCATTTT TRBJ1-5 TRBV12-3/TRBV12-4 TRBD1 .
CASSSGTGKDTQYF TGTGCCAGCAGTTCCGGGACAGGAAAAGATACGCAGTATTTT TRBJ2-3 TRBV19 TRBD1 .
CASSPWGESTDTQYF TGTGCCAGCAGCCCCTGGGGGGAGAGCACAGATACGCAGTATTTT TRBJ2-3 TRBV9 . .
CASSPVLTGGYTEAFF TGCGCCAGCAGCCCGGTACTAACAGGGGGTTACACTGAAGCTTTCTTT TRBJ1-1 TRBV5-1 TRBD1 .
CASSPDRSGYTF TGCGCCAGCAGCCCTGACAGGAGTGGCTACACCTTC TRBJ1-2 TRBV10-2 . .
CASSYSGGAGYTF TGTGCCAGCAGTTACTCAGGGGGAGCTGGCTACACCTTC TRBJ1-2 TRBV6-6 . .
CASSRTSTGANTGELFF TGTGCCAGCAGCCGTACATCGACAGGGGCGAACACCGGGGAGCTGTTTTTT TRBJ2-2 TRBV11-3 TRBD1 .
CASSTRGGAEAFF TGCGCCAGCAGCACTAGGGGAGGGGCTGAAGCTTTCTTT TRBJ1-1 TRBV5-1 . few
CAISGPEVYTIYF TGTGCCATCAGTGGCCCCGAGGTGTACACCATATATTTT TRBJ1-3 TRBV10-3 . .
CASSEALANYGYTF TGCGCCAGCAGTGAGGCACTAGCTAACTATGGCTACACCTTC TRBJ1-2 TRBV10-2 . .
CASSLTGTDGNTIYF TGTGCCAGCAGCCTCACGGGGACAGATGGAAACACCATATATTTT TRBJ1-3 TRBV2 TRBD1 .
CASSPSVSSYNSPLHF TGTGCCAGCTCACCGTCAGTCAGCTCCTATAATTCACCCCTCCACTTT TRBJ1-6 TRBV18 . .
CASSPEPRFETQYF TGTGCCAGCTCCCCGGAACCGAGGTTTGAGACCCAGTACTTC TRBJ2-5 TRBV18 . once
CASSPTGGLTNEKLFF TGTGCCAGTAGTCCCACAGGGGGATTGACTAATGAAAAACTGTTTTTT TRBJ1-4 TRBV19 TRBD1 .
CASRSSSGGAGAFF TGTGCCAGCAGATCAAGTTCAGGGGGCGCGGGAGCTTTCTTT TRBJ1-1 TRBV6-5 TRBD1 .
CASSQDSYEQYF TGTGCCAGCAGCCAAGACAGCTACGAGCAGTACTTC TRBJ2-7 TRBV3-1/TRBV3-2 . .
CASSLAGSSYNEQFF TGTGCCAGCAGCTTAGCTGGTAGCTCCTACAATGAGCAGTTCTTC TRBJ2-1 TRBV11-2 . .
CAWSLNDEQYF TGTGCCTGGAGTCTAAACGACGAGCAGTACTTC TRBJ2-7 TRBV30 . .
CASSGETRRSTDTQYF TGTGCCAGCAGTGGGGAGACACGTCGATCCACAGATACGCAGTATTTT TRBJ2-3 TRBV2 . .
CASDSMTGSNQPQHF TGTGCCAGCGACTCCATGACAGGGAGCAATCAGCCCCAGCATTTT TRBJ1-5 TRBV28 TRBD1 .
CASSQWTGGDEQFF TGTGCCAGCAGCCAGTGGACAGGGGGCGACGAGCAGTTCTTC TRBJ2-1 TRBV3-1/TRBV3-2 TRBD1 .
CASSYSTDFTGELFF TGTGCCAGCAGTTACTCTACGGACTTCACCGGGGAGCTGTTTTTT TRBJ2-2 TRBV6-5 . .